This T cell receptor (beta chain) was sequenced during a study of T-cell memory formation after mild COVID-19. At the level of the study: Each donor largely had its own TCR clusters. General study results and limits: There was no confirmation that second-wave clones peaking on day 37 were SARS-CoV-2 specific.

The CDR3 has 16 amino acids. Per the germline V gene, CDR1 is SGHRS and CDR2 is YFSETQ. V dropped 0 bases and J dropped 2 bases, with 12 bases sitting between them. From the 5' RACE reads, TCRdb called clonotypes with MiXCR, one entry per CDR3 protein. This table has about 170,000 distinct CDR3 sequences, 10% to 15% appearing once. As regards this clonotype: What it binds is unknown.

The rearrangement uses TRBV5-1 and TRBJ1-5; D is uncertain. This TCR was recovered from a man aged 18 to 29 who had mild COVID-19 (a few samples of this study predate the infection). Cell type and time point are not known. Sequencing was done on a sample of PBMCs or a T cell subset sorted from them (not recorded which). DNA for the CDR3: TGCGCCAGCAGCTTGGGGATCTCTGGGGGCAATCAGCCCCAGCATTTT. It yields the protein CASSLGISGGNQPQHF.